Each of the 10 T cell receptor beta chains below was sequenced from the same sample in a study of T cells in Graves' hyperthyroidism and ophthalmopathy. The CDR3 regions of TCR beta were amplified from RNA transcripts. Primed by the HTBI set, a first-round RT-PCR was run on the TCR CDR3. In TCRdb, the multiplex PCR reads were re-called with MiXCR into one record per CDR3 protein. This table has about 640,000 distinct CDR3 sequences, 20% to 25% appearing once. The sequenced material came from blood. The source is a man aged 30-40 years with Graves' ophthalmopathy.

This clonotype was seen only a few times. The rearrangement uses TRBV18 and TRBJ2-4, with D perhaps given as TRBD1 or TRBD2 (5 bases each). CDR1 and CDR2 from the germline V gene are KGHSH and LQKENI. This CDR3 region has 16 residues. V lost 4 bases and J 0 bases, leaving 13 bases between the germline ends. CDR3 protein: CASSRREGLAKNIQYF. The CDR3 DNA reads TGTGCCAGCTCACGCCGTGAGGGGCTAGCCAAAAACATTCAGTACTTC.

J is TRBJ1-5 and V is TRBV7-2; the D gene is possibly TRBD1 (5 bases). This CDR3 has 14 amino acids. V lost 8 bases to trimming and J lost 1 base, with 12 bases between them. The germline V gene has CDR1 SGHTA and CDR2 FQGNSA. CDR3 loop: CASHARASNQPQHF. Written as DNA, the CDR3 is TGTGCCAGCCACGCCAGGGCGAGCAATCAGCCCCAGCATTTT.

This clonotype was seen a few times. The chain employs TRBV7-9 and TRBJ2-1; 9 bases align to TRBD2. Germline loops: CDR1 SEHNR, CDR2 FQNEAQ (reference sequence). Losses at the gene ends were 5 bases for V and 0 bases for J; bases not matched to a gene: 5. This CDR3 is 16 amino acids long. The CDR3 reads CASSHSSGSSYNEQFF. Written as DNA, the CDR3 is TGTGCCAGCAGCCATAGTAGCGGGAGCTCCTACAATGAGCAGTTCTTC.

This clonotype was recorded only once. At one of its ends the junction is not consistent with the germline gene, which may arise from a read error. V usage is TRBV7-7 and J usage is TRBJ2-2, with 7 bases that match TRBD1. The CDR3 is 16 amino acids. The germline V gene has CDR1 SSHAT and CDR2 FNYEAQ (reference sequence). CDR3 in amino acids: CASSSGQSSNTGELFF. CDR3 sequence (DNA): TGTGCTAGCAGCTCGGGACAGTCTTCGAACACCGGGGAGCTGTTTTTT.

The chain links TRBV19 to TRBJ2-7; D uncertain. The CDR3 loop spans 15 amino acids. Germline V gives CDR1 LNHDA, CDR2 SQIVND (reference sequence). The ends were cut back, 5 bases at V and 5 bases at J, with 19 bases in the middle. The CDR3 loop reads CASSPTLGPPDEQYF. The CDR3 nucleotides read TGTGCCAGTAGTCCCACCCTGGGTCCTCCGGACGAGCAGTACTTC. The full variable domain, rest sourced from reference TRBV19 and TRBJ2-7, is DGGITQSPKYLFRKEGQNVTLSCEQNLNHDAMYWYRQDPGQGLRLIYYSQIVNDFQKGDIAEGYSVSREKKESFPLTVTSAQKNPTAFYLCASSPTLGPPDEQYFGPGTRLTVT.

CDR3 in DNA: TGTGCCACAGGACTAGCGGGTACAGATACGCAGTATTTT. Translated, it gives CATGLAGTDTQYF. The gene calls are TRBV24-1 and TRBJ2-3; 11 bases align to TRBD2. CDR1 is KGHDR, CDR2 SFDVKD, per germline. The CDR3 is 13 residues long. Unmatched junction bases numbered 2, after V lost 10 bases and J lost 3 bases.

V usage is TRBV20-1 and J usage is TRBJ2-1; D is perhaps TRBD2 (5 bases). There are 15 residues in the CDR3. The germline CDR1 and CDR2 sequences are DFQATT and SNEGSKA (reference sequence). Trimming pared 3 bases from V and 0 bases from J, leaving 12 bases between. The CDR3: CSASWRAPSYNEQFF. In DNA form, the CDR3 reads TGCAGTGCTAGCTGGCGGGCCCCCTCCTACAATGAGCAGTTCTTC.

In its sample, this clonotype was seen a few times. This sequence joins TRBV20-1 and TRBJ2-5; 7 bases agree with TRBD2. Trimming took 0 bases from V and 1 from J; bases not matched to a gene: 2. The CDR3 spans 14 residues. Germline V lookup: CDR1 DFQATT, CDR2 SNEGSKA (reference sequence). The CDR3 DNA sequence: TGCAGTGCTAGAGATCTAGCGGTCCAAGAGACCCAGTACTTC. This sequence encodes CSARDLAVQETQYF.

This clonotype was detected ten times or more. V and J are TRBV2 and TRBJ1-5; D is possibly TRBD1 (6 bases). Germline V lookup: CDR1 SNHLY, CDR2 FYNNEI. This CDR3 comprises 14 residues. V was cut by 6 bases and J by 4 bases, with 13 bases left in between. The CDR3 DNA reads TGTGCCAGCAGCGCCAAGCAGGGGAATCAGCCCCAGCATTTT. It is translated as CASSAKQGNQPQHF.

This clonotype was seen a handful of times. The chain carries TRBV30 and TRBJ1-3, with D possibly being TRBD1 (6 bases). V lost 2 bases and J 0 bases, leaving 20 bases between the germline ends. The CDR3 has 18 residues. Per germline, CDR1 GTSNPN and CDR2 SVGIG (reference sequence). The CDR3 is CAWSTPIGTPNSGNTIYF. CDR3 nucleotides: TGTGCCTGGAGTACACCCATCGGGACACCGAACTCTGGAAACACCATATATTTT.